The 5 T cell receptor beta chains listed next were all sequenced from one sample in a study of blood T cell repertoires in COVID-19. Assay: immunoSEQ multiplex PCR; the TCRdb copy retains only in-frame clones and omits some. Of 200,000 to 250,000 clones listed, about 90% are singletons. The specimen was peripheral blood. These receptor sequences come from a man aged 25 to 40 with COVID-19, enrolled during active disease.

This chain links TRBV7-2 with TRBJ2-7, with 10 bases identical to TRBD1. V was pared by 5 bases and J by 6 bases, with 7 bases of the junction left unmatched. This CDR3 spans 14 amino acids. Germline CDR1 is SGHTA and CDR2 is FQGNSA. CDR3 sequence reads: CASSPWDRGGEQYF. The CDR3 DNA reads as TGTGCCAGCAGCCCTTGGGACAGGGGAGGCGAGCAGTACTTC. Combining the CDR3 with reference TRBV7-2 and TRBJ2-7 gives the whole variable domain GAGVSQSPSNKVTEKGKDVELRCDPISGHTALYWYRQSLGQGLEFLIYFQGNSAPDKSGLPSDRFSAERTGGSVSTLTIQRTQQEDSAVYLCASSPWDRGGEQYFGPGTRLTVT.

This clone occurred once. The rearrangement joins TRBV11-3 to TRBJ2-1; D may be TRBD2 (5 bases). Trimming left V 5 bases short and J 0 bases short, with 11 bases between. CDR1 SGHNT and CDR2 YENEEA come from the germline V gene. This CDR3 has 15 residues. The CDR3: CASSHRTGSYNEQFF. The CDR3 DNA is TGTGCCAGCAGCCATCGGACTGGCTCCTACAATGAGCAGTTCTTC.

The gene calls are TRBV4-1 and TRBJ2-7; TRBD1 agrees at 8 bases. The CDR3 runs to 16 residues. In germline, CDR1 is MGHRA, CDR2 YSYEKL. The V gene end was trimmed by 0 bases and the J gene end by 1 base; junction bases not matched to a gene: 5. The CDR3, as DNA: TGCGCCAGCAGCCAAGAATTCGGGACAGGTTCCTACGAGCAGTACTTC. Its translation is CASSQEFGTGSYEQYF.

The chain combines TRBV27 with TRBJ2-2, with 7 positions matching TRBD1. The CDR3 runs to 13 residues. The V gene end was trimmed by 5 bases and the J gene end by 6 bases; junction bases not matched to a gene: 3. Per germline, CDR1 MNHEY and CDR2 SMNVEV (reference sequence). The CDR3 region is CASSPTGAGELFF. For the CDR3, the DNA is TGTGCCAGCAGTCCTACAGGGGCCGGGGAGCTGTTTTTT.

The chain's CDR3 is CASSTAGGLGQPQHF. In nucleotides, the CDR3 is TGTGCCAGCAGTACTGCGGGGGGGCTAGGTCAGCCCCAGCATTTT. The chain combines TRBV27 with TRBJ1-5, with D perhaps TRBD1 (6 bases). Germline CDR1 is MNHEY and CDR2 is SMNVEV (reference sequence). Trimming pared 5 bases from V and 6 bases from J, leaving 17 bases between. The CDR3 consists of 15 residues.